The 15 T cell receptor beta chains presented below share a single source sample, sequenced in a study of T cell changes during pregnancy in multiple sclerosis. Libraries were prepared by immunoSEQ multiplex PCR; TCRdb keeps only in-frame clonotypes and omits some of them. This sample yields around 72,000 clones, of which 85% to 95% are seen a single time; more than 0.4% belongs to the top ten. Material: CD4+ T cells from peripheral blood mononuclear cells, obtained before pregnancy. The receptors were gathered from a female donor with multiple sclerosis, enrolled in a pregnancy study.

CDR3 nucleotide sequence: TGCGCCAGCAGCCAAGAACTAAGCTCGGCCAAAAACATTCAGTACTTC. This codes for CASSQELSSAKNIQYF. The chain recombines TRBV4-1 with TRBJ2-4; the D is unclear. This CDR3 has 16 amino acids. CDR1 MGHRA and CDR2 YSYEKL come from the germline V gene. Trimming removed 0 bases from V and 1 base from J, with 10 bases in between.

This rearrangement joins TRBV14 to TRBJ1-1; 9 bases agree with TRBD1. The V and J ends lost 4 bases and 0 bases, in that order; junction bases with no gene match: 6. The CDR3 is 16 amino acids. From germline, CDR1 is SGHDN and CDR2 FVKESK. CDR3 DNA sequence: TGTGCCAGCAGCCGATGGGGGACAGGGATGAACACTGAAGCTTTCTTT. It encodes CASSRWGTGMNTEAFF.

CDR3 nucleotides: TGTGCCAGCAGTGAAGCGGGGGGGGCGCGCTATGGCTACACCTTC. The encoded protein is CASSEAGGARYGYTF. The chain carries TRBV6-1 and TRBJ1-2, with a tentative D call TRBD1 (6 bases). CDR1 is MNHNS and CDR2 is SASEGT in the germline V gene. V was clipped by 0 bases and J by 4 bases, with 12 bases between them. The CDR3 spans 15 residues.

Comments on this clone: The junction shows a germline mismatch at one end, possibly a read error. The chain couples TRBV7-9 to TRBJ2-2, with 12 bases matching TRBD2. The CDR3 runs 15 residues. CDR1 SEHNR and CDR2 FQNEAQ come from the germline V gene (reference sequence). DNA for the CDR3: TGTGCCAGCAGCCTAGCGGGAGGGCCAACCGGGGAGCTGTTTTTT. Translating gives CASSLAGGPTGELFF.

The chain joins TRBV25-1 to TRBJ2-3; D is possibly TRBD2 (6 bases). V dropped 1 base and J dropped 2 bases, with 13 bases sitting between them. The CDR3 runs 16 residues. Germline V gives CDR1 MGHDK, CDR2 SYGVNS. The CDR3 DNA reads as TGTGCCAGCAGTGAATCCCGGGGGTTCTTCACAGATACGCAGTATTTT. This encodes CASSESRGFFTDTQYF.

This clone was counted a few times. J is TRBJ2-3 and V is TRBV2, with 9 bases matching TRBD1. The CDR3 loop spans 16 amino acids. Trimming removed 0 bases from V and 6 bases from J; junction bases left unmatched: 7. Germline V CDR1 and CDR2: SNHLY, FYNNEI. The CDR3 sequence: CASSEARGQGMDTQYF. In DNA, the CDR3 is TGTGCCAGCAGTGAAGCGAGGGGACAGGGTATGGATACGCAGTATTTT.

CDR3 loop: CSVQPGAFF. The CDR3 DNA reads TGCAGCGTACAACCAGGAGCTTTCTTT. This sequence joins TRBV29-1 and TRBJ1-1, with D hard to call. This CDR3 has 9 amino acids. Germline V gene lookup returns CDR1 SQVTM and CDR2 ANQGSEA. Trimming shortened V by 6 bases and J by 10 bases, and 9 bases separated the two germline ends.

The chain's CDR3 is CASSFGGLAGEGNIQYF. DNA for the CDR3: TGCGCCAGCAGCTTTGGAGGACTAGCGGGAGAGGGGAACATTCAGTACTTC. V gene TRBV5-1 combines with J gene TRBJ2-4; the match to TRBD2 covers 13 bases. The CDR3 length is 17 residues. From germline, CDR1 is SGHRS and CDR2 YFSETQ. Losses at the gene ends were 2 bases for V and 7 bases for J; bases not matched to a gene: 9. The full variable domain, its missing parts supplied by reference TRBV5-1 and TRBJ2-4, is KAGVTQTPRYLIKTRGQQVTLSCSPISGHRSVSWYQQTPGQGLQFLFEYFSETQRNKGNFPGRFSGRQFSNSRSEMNVSTLELGDSALYLCASSFGGLAGEGNIQYFGAGTRLSVL.

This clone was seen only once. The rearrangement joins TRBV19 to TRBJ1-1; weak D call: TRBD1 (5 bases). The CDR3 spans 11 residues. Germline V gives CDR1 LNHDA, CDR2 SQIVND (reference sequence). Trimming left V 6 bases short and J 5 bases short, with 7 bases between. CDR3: CASRKGTEAFF. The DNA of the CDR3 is TGTGCCAGTAGAAAGGGGACTGAAGCTTTCTTT.

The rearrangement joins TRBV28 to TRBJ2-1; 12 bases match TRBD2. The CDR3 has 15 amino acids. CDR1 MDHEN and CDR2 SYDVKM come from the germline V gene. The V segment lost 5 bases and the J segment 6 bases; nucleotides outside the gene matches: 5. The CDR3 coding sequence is TGTGCCAGCAGTGCACAGACTAGCGGGAGCAATGAGCAGTTCTTC. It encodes CASSAQTSGSNEQFF.

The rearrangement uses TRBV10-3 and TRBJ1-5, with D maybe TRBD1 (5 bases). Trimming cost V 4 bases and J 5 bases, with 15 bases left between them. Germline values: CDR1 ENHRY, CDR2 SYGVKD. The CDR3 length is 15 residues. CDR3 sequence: CAISAYGGVDQPQHF. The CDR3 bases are TGTGCCATCAGTGCTTACGGGGGAGTTGATCAGCCCCAGCATTTT.

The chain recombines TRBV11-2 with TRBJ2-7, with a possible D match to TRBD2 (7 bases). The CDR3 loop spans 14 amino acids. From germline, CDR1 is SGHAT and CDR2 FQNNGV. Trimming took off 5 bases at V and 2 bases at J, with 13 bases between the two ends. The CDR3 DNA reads TGTGCCAGCAGCCCGACGGGGGGCACCTACGAGCAGTACTTC. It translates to CASSPTGGTYEQYF.

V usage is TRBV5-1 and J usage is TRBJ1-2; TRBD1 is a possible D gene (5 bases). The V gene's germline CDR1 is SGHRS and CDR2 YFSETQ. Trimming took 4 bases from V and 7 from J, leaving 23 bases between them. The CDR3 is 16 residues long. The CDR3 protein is CASSPGQGLFTSGYTF. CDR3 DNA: TGCGCCAGCAGCCCTGGGCAGGGACTATTTACCAGTGGCTACACCTTC.

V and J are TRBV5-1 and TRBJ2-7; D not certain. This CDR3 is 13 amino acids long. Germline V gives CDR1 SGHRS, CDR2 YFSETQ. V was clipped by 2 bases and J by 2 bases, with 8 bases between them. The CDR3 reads CASSFHYTYEQYF. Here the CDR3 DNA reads TGCGCCAGCAGCTTTCACTACACCTACGAGCAGTACTTC.

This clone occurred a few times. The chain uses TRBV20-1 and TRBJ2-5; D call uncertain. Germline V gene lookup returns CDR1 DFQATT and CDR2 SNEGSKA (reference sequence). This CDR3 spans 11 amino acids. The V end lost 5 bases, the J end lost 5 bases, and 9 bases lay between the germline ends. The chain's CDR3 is CSAYPVETQYF. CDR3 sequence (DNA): TGCAGTGCTTATCCGGTGGAGACCCAGTACTTC.